These 20 T cell receptor beta chains came from one sample sequenced in a study of shared clonotypes between healthy human individuals. Generated by immunoSEQ multiplex PCR, the TCRdb table keeps only in-frame clones and is missing some. In the table there are about 2 million clones, about 95% of which are singletons. Selected positively for CCR7 and CD45RO-negative, naive CD8 cells excluded terminally differentiated effector memory CD45RA+ cells. Source material: naive CD8+ T cells sorted from blood. The receptors originated from a young man in good health.

The rearrangement uses TRBV27 and TRBJ2-2; 9 bases are a match to TRBD2. The CDR3 extends over 16 amino acids. The germline CDR1 and CDR2 sequences are MNHEY and SMNVEV (reference sequence). V trimming: 5 bases; J trimming: 5 bases; junction bases outside the gene matches: 9. The CDR3 here is CASSPRTSVGTGELFF. The CDR3 DNA follows: TGTGCCAGCAGTCCCCGGACTAGCGTAGGAACCGGGGAGCTGTTTTTT.

V gene TRBV7-9 combines with J gene TRBJ1-4, with D tentatively TRBD1 (5 bases). The germline gives CDR1 SEHNR, CDR2 FQNEAQ (reference sequence). Trimming removed 6 bases at V and 4 bases at J, with 24 bases between. The CDR3 spans 18 residues. The CDR3 here is CASSPLGVGWKNNEKLFF. The CDR3 coding sequence is TGTGCCAGCAGTCCGCTGGGGGTAGGGTGGAAGAATAATGAAAAACTGTTTTTT.

Remarks on this clone: One junction end does not reproduce the germline sequence, and a read error may be involved. The rearrangement links TRBV7-7 to TRBJ2-1; D is undetermined. The CDR3 has 12 amino acids. Germline CDR1 is SSHAT and CDR2 is FNYEAQ (reference sequence). CDR3 sequence (DNA): TGTGCTAGCAGCCCGTCCCCCTTAAGGGAGTTCTTC. Translating it yields CASSPSPLREFF.

V gene TRBV6-1 combines with J gene TRBJ2-3, with TRBD2 matching 7 bases. The CDR3 sequence is 10 residues long. Germline V gives CDR1 MNHNS, CDR2 SASEGT. V trimming: 7 bases; J trimming: 13 bases; junction bases outside the gene matches: 5. The CDR3: CASIRGREYF. As DNA, the CDR3 is TGTGCCAGCATACGGGGGAGGGAGTATTTT.

The chain carries TRBV2 and TRBJ2-6; D ambiguous. Germline V lookup: CDR1 SNHLY, CDR2 FYNNEI. There are 13 residues in the CDR3. Trimming removed 9 bases from V and 1 base from J, with 7 bases in between. The DNA for the CDR3 is TGTGCCAGAAAGTTATCTGGGGCCAACGTCCTGACTTTC. The encoded protein is CARKLSGANVLTF.

The rearrangement uses TRBV5-1 and TRBJ2-6; TRBD2 aligns across 8 bases. This CDR3 has 15 amino acids. After removal of 4 bases from V and 2 bases from J, the junction contained 2 bases not matched to a gene. Germline values: CDR1 SGHRS, CDR2 YFSETQ. The CDR3 loop reads CASSLGGAGANVLTF. Here the CDR3 DNA reads TGCGCCAGCAGCCTCGGGGGGGCTGGGGCCAACGTCCTGACTTTC.

The chain has TRBV9 and TRBJ2-1; 7 bases fit TRBD1. This CDR3 spans 15 amino acids. Looked up from germline, CDR1 is SGDLS and CDR2 is YYNGEE. V dropped 3 bases and J dropped 2; count of bases not matched to a gene: 5. The DNA for the CDR3 is TGTGCCAGCAGCGGGGGACAGAATCCCTACAATGAGCAGTTCTTC. Its translation: CASSGGQNPYNEQFF.

This clone has only one observation. The CDR3 coding sequence is TGTGCCTGGTTTGGGGGGTATTCGCAGTATTTT. Protein: CAWFGGYSQYF. The chain recombines TRBV30 with TRBJ2-3, with a weak D call TRBD2 (6 bases). This CDR3 region has 11 residues. Germline V gene sequence: CDR1 GTSNPN, CDR2 SVGIG (reference sequence). Between the trimmed V and J ends, which lost 5 bases and 10 bases, there was a span of 13 bases.

This rearrangement joins TRBV6-4 to TRBJ2-2, with 8 positions matching TRBD1. Trimming took 2 bases from V and 4 from J; bases not matched to a gene: 6. This CDR3 has 16 amino acids. In germline, CDR1 is MRHNA, CDR2 SNTAGT. The CDR3 sequence is CASSDARGHGTGELFF. The CDR3, as DNA: TGTGCCAGCAGTGACGCCAGGGGGCATGGCACCGGGGAGCTGTTTTTT.

J is TRBJ2-1 and V is TRBV7-6; 14 positions agree with TRBD2. The CDR3 loop spans 17 amino acids. J was trimmed by 5 bases and V by 5 bases; bases with no gene match: 8. Germline V CDR1 and CDR2: SGHVS, FNYEAQ. CDR3 residues: CASSQGLAGGNNNEQFF. DNA of the CDR3: TGTGCCAGCAGCCAAGGACTAGCGGGAGGTAACAACAATGAGCAGTTCTTC.

The chain uses TRBV5-6 and TRBJ2-7, with D perhaps matching TRBD1 (6 bases). The CDR3 totals 12 residues. CDR1 and CDR2 from the germline V gene are SGHDT and YYEEEE. The V gene lost 4 bases and the J gene lost 6 bases, with 11 bases spanning the gap. CDR3 bases: TGTGCCAGCAGCCACAGGGTTACCGAGCAGTACTTC. It specifies CASSHRVTEQYF.

This chain joins TRBV19 and TRBJ2-1, with 8 nucleotides matching TRBD2. The CDR3 has 13 residues. The germline gives CDR1 LNHDA, CDR2 SQIVND (reference sequence). Unmatched junction bases numbered 2, after V lost 3 bases and J lost 7 bases. The CDR3 loop is CASSIGGGNEQFF. DNA of the CDR3: TGTGCCAGTAGTATTGGCGGGGGGAATGAGCAGTTCTTC.

V usage is TRBV5-4 and J usage is TRBJ2-7; 7 bases align to TRBD1. Germline V lookup: CDR1 SGHNT, CDR2 YYREEE (reference sequence). The CDR3 covers 17 residues. V shed 4 bases, J shed 1 base, and the junction held 14 bases outside the gene matches. Here the CDR3 reads CASSGAGDRDSSYEQYF. The DNA for the CDR3 is TGTGCCAGCAGCGGAGCCGGAGACCGGGACAGTTCCTACGAGCAGTACTTC.

This sequence joins TRBV7-9 and TRBJ1-2; D gene ambiguous. V shed 4 bases and J shed 8 bases, with 8 bases lying between them. Per the germline V gene, CDR1 is SEHNR and CDR2 is FQNEAQ (reference sequence). The CDR3 covers 11 residues. The CDR3 DNA sequence: TGTGCCAGCAGCTCGGACGCAGGCTACACCTTC. It encodes CASSSDAGYTF.

Details on this clone: Other nucleotide sequences in the sample specify the same CDR3. The rearrangement uses TRBV7-9 and TRBJ2-3; the D is unclear. CDR3 length equals 11 residues. Trimming pared 6 bases from V and 5 bases from J, leaving 6 bases between. The germline V gene encodes CDR1 SEHNR and CDR2 FQNEAQ (reference sequence). The CDR3 loop is CASRLRDTQYF. In DNA, the CDR3 is TGTGCCAGCAGATTGAGAGATACGCAGTATTTT.

V is TRBV10-3 and J is TRBJ2-3; no definite D call. Germline V gene lookup returns CDR1 ENHRY and CDR2 SYGVKD. The CDR3 loop spans 13 amino acids. V lost 10 bases to trimming and J lost 0 bases, with 11 bases between them. CDR3 in amino acids: CATSAESTDTQYF. The CDR3 DNA reads as TGTGCCACATCCGCGGAGAGCACAGATACGCAGTATTTT.

V is TRBV10-3 and J is TRBJ2-5, with 7 bases identical to TRBD1. Per the germline V gene, CDR1 is ENHRY and CDR2 is SYGVKD. The CDR3 has 16 amino acids. With 3 bases clipped from V and 5 bases from J, the junction kept 12 bases outside the gene matches. The CDR3 is CAISDDREPRGETQYF. For the CDR3, the DNA is TGTGCCATCAGTGATGACAGGGAGCCCCGCGGGGAGACCCAGTACTTC.

The J gene is TRBJ2-1, the V gene TRBV19; D perhaps matches TRBD1 (6 bases). This CDR3 spans 14 amino acids. In germline, CDR1 is LNHDA, CDR2 SQIVND (reference sequence). Trimming took 8 bases from V and 0 from J, leaving 11 bases between them. The CDR3 DNA reads TGTGCCAGTGGGGTGGGGGCCTCCTACAATGAGCAGTTCTTC. Translated, it gives CASGVGASYNEQFF.

The chain links TRBV10-3 to TRBJ2-2; D is uncertain. This CDR3 is built from 14 residues. Looked up from germline, CDR1 is ENHRY and CDR2 is SYGVKD. The V end lost 5 bases, the J end lost 3 bases, and 10 bases lay between the germline ends. DNA for the CDR3: TGTGCCATCAGTCTGGACCTATACACCGGGGAGCTGTTTTTT. Translated: CAISLDLYTGELFF.

The chain couples TRBV19 to TRBJ1-2; 7 nucleotides align to TRBD1. There are 15 residues in the CDR3. The V segment lost 1 base and the J segment 6 bases; nucleotides outside the gene matches: 8. In germline, CDR1 is LNHDA, CDR2 SQIVND (reference sequence). The CDR3 protein is CASSIGAGGSDGYTF. In nucleotides, the CDR3 is TGTGCCAGTAGTATAGGCGCAGGGGGATCAGATGGCTACACCTTC.